The rows below give T cell receptor beta chains drawn from one sample of a study of control samples from healthy donors and cancer patients. Assay: immunoSEQ multiplex PCR; the TCRdb copy retains only in-frame clones and omits some. Among about 160,000 clones listed, approximately 96% were seen once. Material for sequencing was blood. The origin of the receptors is a woman aged 35 to 49 in good health. Both conserved end residues are part of each CDR3. The order of the fields is D gene, V gene, J gene, clone size, CDR3 protein, CDR3 DNA. D genes are given only for firm matches. Expanded clones are given a class, and other clones once, few, many or no size at all.

d_call: -; v_call: TRBV6-5; j_call: TRBJ1-2; clone_size: -; cdr3_aa: CASMGDRNYGYTF; cdr3_nt: TGTGCCAGCATGGGTGATCGTAACTATGGCTACACCTTC
d_call: -; v_call: TRBV16; j_call: TRBJ1-2; clone_size: -; cdr3_aa: CASSQSTHQFYGYTF; cdr3_nt: TGTGCCAGCAGCCAATCAACGCATCAATTCTATGGCTACACCTTC
d_call: -; v_call: TRBV6-5; j_call: TRBJ2-2; clone_size: -; cdr3_aa: CASSFQVENTGELFF; cdr3_nt: TGTGCCAGCAGTTTCCAAGTGGAGAACACCGGGGAGCTGTTTTTT
d_call: TRBD1; v_call: TRBV27; j_call: TRBJ1-2; clone_size: -; cdr3_aa: CASSLGTGYGYTF; cdr3_nt: TGTGCCAGCAGTTTAGGGACAGGCTATGGCTACACCTTC
d_call: -; v_call: TRBV6-2/TRBV6-3; j_call: TRBJ1-1; clone_size: -; cdr3_aa: CASSYGVGTEAFF; cdr3_nt: TGTGCCAGCAGTTACGGGGTGGGCACTGAAGCTTTCTTT
d_call: TRBD1; v_call: TRBV5-8; j_call: TRBJ1-1; clone_size: -; cdr3_aa: CASSPRGQAFF; cdr3_nt: TGTGCCAGCAGCCCGAGGGGGCAAGCTTTCTTT
d_call: TRBD2; v_call: TRBV10-3; j_call: TRBJ2-1; clone_size: -; cdr3_aa: CAIATGTSGNEQFF; cdr3_nt: TGTGCCATCGCTACCGGGACTAGCGGCAATGAGCAGTTCTTC
d_call: -; v_call: TRBV6-5; j_call: TRBJ1-2; clone_size: -; cdr3_aa: CASSYSNGYGYTF; cdr3_nt: TGTGCCAGCAGTTACTCGAATGGGTATGGCTACACCTTC
d_call: -; v_call: TRBV27; j_call: TRBJ2-7; clone_size: once; cdr3_aa: CASSTRESGTSITYEQYF; cdr3_nt: TGTGCCAGCAGTACCCGAGAATCCGGGACGTCTATCACCTACGAGCAGTACTTC
d_call: -; v_call: TRBV6-4; j_call: TRBJ2-1; clone_size: -; cdr3_aa: CASSEEMDNEQFF; cdr3_nt: TGTGCCAGCAGTGAGGAGATGGACAATGAGCAGTTCTTC
d_call: -; v_call: TRBV27; j_call: TRBJ2-3; clone_size: -; cdr3_aa: CATSRRRTTSTDTQYF; cdr3_nt: TGTGCCACCTCCCGCCGGCGGACCACTAGCACAGATACGCAGTATTTT
d_call: TRBD2; v_call: TRBV28; j_call: TRBJ2-3; clone_size: once; cdr3_aa: CASSLPAGTLDTQYF; cdr3_nt: TGTGCCAGCAGTTTGCCAGCGGGGACTTTAGATACGCAGTATTTT
d_call: -; v_call: TRBV18; j_call: TRBJ1-4; clone_size: once; cdr3_aa: CASSPVVGTTNEKLFF; cdr3_nt: TGTGCCAGCTCACCAGTGGTTGGAACAACTAATGAAAAACTGTTTTTT
d_call: TRBD1; v_call: TRBV28; j_call: TRBJ2-4; clone_size: -; cdr3_aa: CASMTGMNIQYF; cdr3_nt: TGTGCCAGCATGACAGGGATGAACATTCAGTACTTC
d_call: -; v_call: TRBV29-1; j_call: TRBJ2-1; clone_size: -; cdr3_aa: CSVVSGDLSYNEQFF; cdr3_nt: TGCAGCGTTGTGTCAGGGGATCTCTCCTACAATGAGCAGTTCTTC
d_call: -; v_call: TRBV13; j_call: TRBJ1-4; clone_size: -; cdr3_aa: CASSFREKLFF; cdr3_nt: TGTGCCAGCAGCTTTCGTGAAAAACTGTTTTTT